This T cell receptor beta chain comes out of a study of response to subunit inactivated influenza vaccine. The germline V gene encodes CDR1 MGHDK and CDR2 SYGVNS. CDR3 length: 13 residues. With regard to this clonotype: A much larger clone differs from this one at a single base, so this may be a read error.

TCRdb processed the RT-PCR reads anew with MiXCR; each CDR3 protein has one entry. Of hundreds of thousands of distinct CDR3 sequences listed, around 11% are singletons. The data were also submitted as part of a second study, on T cells expressing NK-cell markers. This second study notes: Beta-chain TCR cDNA was generated via 5'RACE template switching with UMIs.

The material sequenced was PBMCs from blood, taken on the day of vaccination. The sequence was collected from a man aged 45-65 years who received an inactivated influenza vaccine. The chain recombines TRBV25-1 with TRBJ2-5, with 8 bases aligning to TRBD1. The CDR3 loop is CACSKTGAETQYF. The CDR3, as DNA: TGTGCCTGCAGTAAGACAGGGGCAGAGACCCAGTACTTC.